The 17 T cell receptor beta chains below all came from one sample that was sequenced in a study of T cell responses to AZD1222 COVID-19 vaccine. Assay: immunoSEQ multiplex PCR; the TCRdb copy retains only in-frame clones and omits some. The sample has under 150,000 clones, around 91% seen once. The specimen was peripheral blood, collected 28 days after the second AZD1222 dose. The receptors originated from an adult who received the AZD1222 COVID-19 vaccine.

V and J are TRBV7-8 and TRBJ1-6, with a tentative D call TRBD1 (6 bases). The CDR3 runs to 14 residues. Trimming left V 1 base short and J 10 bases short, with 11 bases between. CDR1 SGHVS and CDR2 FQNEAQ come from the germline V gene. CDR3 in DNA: TGTGCCAGCAGCTTAGACAGGGTTGCCTCACCCCTCCACTTT. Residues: CASSLDRVASPLHF.

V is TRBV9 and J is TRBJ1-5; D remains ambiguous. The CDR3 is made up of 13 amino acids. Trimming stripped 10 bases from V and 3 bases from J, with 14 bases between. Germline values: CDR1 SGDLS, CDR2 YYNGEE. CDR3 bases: TGTGCCCCCCACGGAGCACCCAATCAGCCCCAGCATTTT. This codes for CAPHGAPNQPQHF. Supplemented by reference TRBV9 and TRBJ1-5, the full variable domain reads DSGVTQTPKHLITATGQRVTLRCSPRSGDLSVYWYQQSLDQGLQFLIQYYNGEERAKGNILERFSAQQFPDLHSELNLSSLELGDSALYFCAPHGAPNQPQHFGDGTRLSIL.

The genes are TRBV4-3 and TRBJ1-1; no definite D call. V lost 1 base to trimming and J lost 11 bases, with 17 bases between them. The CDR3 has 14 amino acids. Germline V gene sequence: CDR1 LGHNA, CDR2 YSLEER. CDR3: CASSQGRGSPRAFF. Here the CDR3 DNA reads TGCGCCAGCAGCCAAGGCCGGGGTAGCCCCCGGGCTTTCTTT.

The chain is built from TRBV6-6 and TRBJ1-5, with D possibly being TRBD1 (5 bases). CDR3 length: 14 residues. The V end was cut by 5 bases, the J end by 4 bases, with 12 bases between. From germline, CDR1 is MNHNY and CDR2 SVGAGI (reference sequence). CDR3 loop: CASSTSGLNQPQHF. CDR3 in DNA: TGTGCCAGCAGTACCTCGGGGCTTAATCAGCCCCAGCATTTT.

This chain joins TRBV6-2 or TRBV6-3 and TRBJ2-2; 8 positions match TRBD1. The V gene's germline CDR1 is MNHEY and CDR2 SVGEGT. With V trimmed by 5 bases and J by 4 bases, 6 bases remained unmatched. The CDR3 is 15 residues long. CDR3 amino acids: CASSTGQGGTGELFF. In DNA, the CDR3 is TGTGCCAGCAGTACCGGACAGGGCGGCACCGGGGAGCTGTTTTTT.

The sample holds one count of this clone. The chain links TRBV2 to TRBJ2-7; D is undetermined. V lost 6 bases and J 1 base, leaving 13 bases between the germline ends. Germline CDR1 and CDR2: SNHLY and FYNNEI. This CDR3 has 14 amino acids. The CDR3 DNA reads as TGTGCCAGCAGCTCAATGGGCCCATCCTACGAGCAGTACGTC. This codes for CASSSMGPSYEQYV.

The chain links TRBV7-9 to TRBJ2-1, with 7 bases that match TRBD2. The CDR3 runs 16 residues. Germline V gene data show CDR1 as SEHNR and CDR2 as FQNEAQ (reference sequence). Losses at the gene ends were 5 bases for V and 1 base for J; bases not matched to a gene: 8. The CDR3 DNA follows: TGTGCCAGCAGCCCCTGGTGGGGGGGTTCCTACAATGAGCAGTTCTTC. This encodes CASSPWWGGSYNEQFF.

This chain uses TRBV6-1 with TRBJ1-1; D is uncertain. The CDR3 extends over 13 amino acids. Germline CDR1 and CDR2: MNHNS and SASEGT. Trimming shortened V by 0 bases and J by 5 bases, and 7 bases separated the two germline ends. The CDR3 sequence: CASSEARGTEAFF. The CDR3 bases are TGTGCCAGCAGTGAAGCGCGAGGGACTGAAGCTTTCTTT.

CDR3 sequence reads: CASSVGAVGEKLFF. In nucleotides, the CDR3 is TGTGCCAGCAGCGTAGGGGCCGTGGGTGAAAAACTGTTTTTT. This chain joins TRBV9 and TRBJ1-4; D unresolved. V lost 0 bases and J lost 7, with 10 bases in between. Germline V gene lookup returns CDR1 SGDLS and CDR2 YYNGEE. This CDR3 is built from 14 residues.

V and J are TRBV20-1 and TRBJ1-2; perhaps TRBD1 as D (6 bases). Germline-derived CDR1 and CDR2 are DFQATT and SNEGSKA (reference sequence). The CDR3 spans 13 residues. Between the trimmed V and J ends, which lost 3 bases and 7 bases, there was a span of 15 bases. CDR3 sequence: CSASPGGFSGYTF. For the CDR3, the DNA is TGCAGTGCTAGTCCGGGGGGCTTCAGTGGCTACACCTTC.

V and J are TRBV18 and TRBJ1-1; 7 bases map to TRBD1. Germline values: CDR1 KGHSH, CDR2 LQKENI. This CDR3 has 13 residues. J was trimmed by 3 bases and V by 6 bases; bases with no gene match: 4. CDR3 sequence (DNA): TGTGCCAGCTCCCGAGACAGGGACACTGAAGCTTTCTTT. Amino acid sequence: CASSRDRDTEAFF.

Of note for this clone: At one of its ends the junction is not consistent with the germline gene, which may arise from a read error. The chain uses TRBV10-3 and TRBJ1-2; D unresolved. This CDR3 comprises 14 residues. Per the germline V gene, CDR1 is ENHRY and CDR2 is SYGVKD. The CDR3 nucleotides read TGTGCCACCTCCGAGCCTCAACCTGAGACTGCCTTAAGCTTC. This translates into CATSEPQPETALSF.

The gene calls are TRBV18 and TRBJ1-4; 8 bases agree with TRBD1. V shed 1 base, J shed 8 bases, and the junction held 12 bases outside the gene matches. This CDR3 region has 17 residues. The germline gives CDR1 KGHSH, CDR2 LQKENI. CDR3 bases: TGTGCCAGCTCACCACGGACAGGGCTTGGAGGCAAGGAAAAACTGTTTTTT. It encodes CASSPRTGLGGKEKLFF.

In DNA form, the CDR3 reads TGTGCCAGTAGCTTAACTAGCGGGGGAAACAATGAGCAGTTCTTC. As protein: CASSLTSGGNNEQFF. The V gene is TRBV19, the J gene TRBJ2-1; TRBD2 matches 11 bases. The CDR3 sequence is 15 residues long. Germline V gene sequence: CDR1 LNHDA, CDR2 SQIVND (reference sequence). V was clipped by 6 bases and J by 5 bases; unmatched bases: 6.

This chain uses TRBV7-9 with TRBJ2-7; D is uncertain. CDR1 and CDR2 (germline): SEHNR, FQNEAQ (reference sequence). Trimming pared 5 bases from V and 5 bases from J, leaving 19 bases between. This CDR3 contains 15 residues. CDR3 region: CASSRAQQALDEQYF. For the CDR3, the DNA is TGTGCCAGCAGCCGTGCGCAGCAGGCTCTCGACGAGCAGTACTTC. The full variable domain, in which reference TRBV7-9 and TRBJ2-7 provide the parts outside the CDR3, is DTGVSQNPRHKITKRGQNVTFRCDPISEHNRLYWYRQTLGQGPEFLTYFQNEAQLEKSRLLSDRFSAERPKGSFSTLEIQRTEQGDSAMYLCASSRAQQALDEQYFGPGTRLTVT.

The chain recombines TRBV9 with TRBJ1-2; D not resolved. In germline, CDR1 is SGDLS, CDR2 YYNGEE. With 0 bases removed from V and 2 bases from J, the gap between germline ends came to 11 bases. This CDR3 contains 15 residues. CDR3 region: CASSVDPAANYGYTF. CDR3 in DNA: TGTGCCAGCAGCGTAGACCCGGCGGCCAACTATGGCTACACCTTC.

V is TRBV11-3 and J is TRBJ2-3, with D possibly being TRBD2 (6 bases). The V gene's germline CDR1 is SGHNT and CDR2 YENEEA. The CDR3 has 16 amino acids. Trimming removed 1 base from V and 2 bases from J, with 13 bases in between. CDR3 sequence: CASSLGSGVHTDTQYF. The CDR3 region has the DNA TGTGCCAGCAGCTTAGGGTCGGGGGTCCACACAGATACGCAGTATTTT.